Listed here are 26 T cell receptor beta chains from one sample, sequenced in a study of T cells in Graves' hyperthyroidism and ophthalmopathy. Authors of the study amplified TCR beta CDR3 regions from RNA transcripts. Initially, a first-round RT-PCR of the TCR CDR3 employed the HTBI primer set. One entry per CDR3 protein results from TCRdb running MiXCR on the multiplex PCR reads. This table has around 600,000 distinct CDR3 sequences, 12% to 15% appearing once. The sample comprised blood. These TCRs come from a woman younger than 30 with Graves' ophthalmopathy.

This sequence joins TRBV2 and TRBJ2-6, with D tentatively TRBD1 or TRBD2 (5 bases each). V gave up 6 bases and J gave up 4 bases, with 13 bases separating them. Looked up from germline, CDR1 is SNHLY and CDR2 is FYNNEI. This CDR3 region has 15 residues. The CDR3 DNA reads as TGTGCCAGCAGGAGGGACCAAACCGGGGCCAACGTCCTGACTTTC. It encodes CASRRDQTGANVLTF.

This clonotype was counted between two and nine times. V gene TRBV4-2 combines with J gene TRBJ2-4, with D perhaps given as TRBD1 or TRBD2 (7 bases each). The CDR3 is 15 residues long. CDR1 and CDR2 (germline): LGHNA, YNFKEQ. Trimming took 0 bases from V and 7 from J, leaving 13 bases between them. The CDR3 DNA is TGTGCCAGCAGCCAAGATTACAGGGGAGGGAACATTCAGTACTTC. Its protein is CASSQDYRGGNIQYF.

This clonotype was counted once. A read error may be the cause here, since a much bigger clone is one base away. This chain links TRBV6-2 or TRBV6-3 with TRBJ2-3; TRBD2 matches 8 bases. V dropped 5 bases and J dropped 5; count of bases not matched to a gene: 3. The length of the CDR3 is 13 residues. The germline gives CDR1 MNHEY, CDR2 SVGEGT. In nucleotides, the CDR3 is TGTGCCAGCAGTCAGCGGGAGATAGATACGCAGTATTTT. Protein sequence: CASSQREIDTQYF.

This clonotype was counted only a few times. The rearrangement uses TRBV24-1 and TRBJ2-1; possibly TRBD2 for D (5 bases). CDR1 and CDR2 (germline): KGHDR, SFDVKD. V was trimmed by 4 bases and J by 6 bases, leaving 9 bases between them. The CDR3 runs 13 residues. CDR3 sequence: CATSEGLSNEQFF. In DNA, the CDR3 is TGTGCCACCAGTGAAGGACTCTCCAATGAGCAGTTCTTC.

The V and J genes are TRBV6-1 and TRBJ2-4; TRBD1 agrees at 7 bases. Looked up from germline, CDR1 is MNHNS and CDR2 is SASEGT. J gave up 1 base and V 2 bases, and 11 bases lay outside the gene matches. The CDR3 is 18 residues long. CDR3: CASSEPTGVKEAKNIQYF. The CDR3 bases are TGTGCCAGCAGTGAACCCACAGGGGTGAAGGAGGCCAAAAACATTCAGTACTTC.

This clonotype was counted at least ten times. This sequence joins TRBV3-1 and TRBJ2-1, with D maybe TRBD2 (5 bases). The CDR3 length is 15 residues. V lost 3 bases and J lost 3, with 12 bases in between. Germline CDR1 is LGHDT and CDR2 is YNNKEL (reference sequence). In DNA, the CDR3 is TGTGCCAGCAGCCACCGAGGGCCCGGCTACAATGAGCAGTTCTTC. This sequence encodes CASSHRGPGYNEQFF.

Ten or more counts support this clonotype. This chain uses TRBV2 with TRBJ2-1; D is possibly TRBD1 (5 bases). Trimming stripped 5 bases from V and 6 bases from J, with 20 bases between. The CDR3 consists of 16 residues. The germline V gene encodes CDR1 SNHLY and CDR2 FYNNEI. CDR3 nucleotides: TGTGCCAGCAGTTCCCTCCCACTCCGACAGCGCAATGAGCAGTTCTTC. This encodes CASSSLPLRQRNEQFF.

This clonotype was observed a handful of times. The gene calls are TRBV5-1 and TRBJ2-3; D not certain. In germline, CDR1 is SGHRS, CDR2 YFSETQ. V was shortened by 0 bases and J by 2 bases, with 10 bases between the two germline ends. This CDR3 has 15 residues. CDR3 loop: CASSLGQEFTDTQYF. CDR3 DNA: TGCGCCAGCAGCTTGGGGCAGGAGTTCACAGATACGCAGTATTTT. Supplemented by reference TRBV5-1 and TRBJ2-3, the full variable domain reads KAGVTQTPRYLIKTRGQQVTLSCSPISGHRSVSWYQQTPGQGLQFLFEYFSETQRNKGNFPGRFSGRQFSNSRSEMNVSTLELGDSALYLCASSLGQEFTDTQYFGPGTRLTVL.

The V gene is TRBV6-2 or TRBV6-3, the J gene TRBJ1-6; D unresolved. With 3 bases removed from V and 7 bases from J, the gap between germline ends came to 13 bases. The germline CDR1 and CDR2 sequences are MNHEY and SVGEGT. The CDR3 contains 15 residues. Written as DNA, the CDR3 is TGTGCCAGCAGTTATCGAGACCCCACCAATTCACCCCTCCACTTT. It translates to CASSYRDPTNSPLHF.

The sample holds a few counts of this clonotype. The CDR3 DNA reads as TGTGCCAGCAGCTTATGGGAGGGACGGCTTTGGCCTAACTATGGCTACACCTTC. Its protein is CASSLWEGRLWPNYGYTF. The chain is built from TRBV7-2 and TRBJ1-2, with TRBD1 as a possible D gene (5 bases). Trimming left V 2 bases short and J 0 bases short, with 19 bases between. Germline V CDR1 and CDR2: SGHTA, FQGNSA. The CDR3 is 18 amino acids.

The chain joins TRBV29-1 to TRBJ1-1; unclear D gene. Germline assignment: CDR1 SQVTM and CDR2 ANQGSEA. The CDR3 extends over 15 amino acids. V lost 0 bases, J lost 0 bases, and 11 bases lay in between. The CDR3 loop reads CSVEDDGAMNTEAFF. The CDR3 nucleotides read TGCAGCGTTGAAGATGACGGTGCCATGAACACTGAAGCTTTCTTT.

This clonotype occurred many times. CDR3 DNA: TGTGCCAGCAGTGTACAGGGGGCATCAGAAGCCGGCAAAAACATTCAGTACTTC. It translates to CASSVQGASEAGKNIQYF. V is TRBV6-1 and J is TRBJ2-4, with 9 bases matching TRBD1. Looked up from germline, CDR1 is MNHNS and CDR2 is SASEGT. The CDR3 has 18 residues. J was trimmed by 3 bases and V by 4 bases; bases with no gene match: 13.

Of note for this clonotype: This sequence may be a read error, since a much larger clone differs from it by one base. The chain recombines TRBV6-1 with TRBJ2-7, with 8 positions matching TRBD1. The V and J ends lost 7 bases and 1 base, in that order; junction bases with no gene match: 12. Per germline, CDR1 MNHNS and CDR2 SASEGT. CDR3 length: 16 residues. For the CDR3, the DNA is TGTGCCAGCACAATTCGGGGCAGGGGGCATTCCTACGAGCAGTACTTC. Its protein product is CASTIRGRGHSYEQYF.

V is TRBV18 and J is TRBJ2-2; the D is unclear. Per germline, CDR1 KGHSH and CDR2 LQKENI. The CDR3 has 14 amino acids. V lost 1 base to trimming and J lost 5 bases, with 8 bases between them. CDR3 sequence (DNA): TGTGCCAGCTCACCACAGGAGAGGACCGGGGAGCTGTTTTTT. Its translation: CASSPQERTGELFF. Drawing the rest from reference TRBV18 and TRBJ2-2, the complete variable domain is NAGVMQNPRHLVRRRGQEARLRCSPMKGHSHVYWYRQLPEEGLKFMVYLQKENIIDESGMPKERFSAEFPKEGPSILRIQQVVRGDSAAYFCASSPQERTGELFFGEGSRLTVL.

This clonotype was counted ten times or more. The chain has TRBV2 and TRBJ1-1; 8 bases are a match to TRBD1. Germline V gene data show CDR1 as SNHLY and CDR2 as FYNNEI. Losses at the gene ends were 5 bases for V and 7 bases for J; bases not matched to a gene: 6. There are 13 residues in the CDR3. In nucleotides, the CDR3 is TGTGCCAGCAGTAACGACAGGGGTGGTGAAGCTTTCTTT. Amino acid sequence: CASSNDRGGEAFF.

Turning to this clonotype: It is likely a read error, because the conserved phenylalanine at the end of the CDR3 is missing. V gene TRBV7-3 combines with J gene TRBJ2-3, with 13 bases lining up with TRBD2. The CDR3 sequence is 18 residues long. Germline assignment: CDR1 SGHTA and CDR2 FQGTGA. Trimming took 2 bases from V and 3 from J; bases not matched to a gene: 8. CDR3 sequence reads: CASSLGWTSGSGTDTQYL. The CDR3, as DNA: TGTGCCAGCAGCTTAGGCTGGACTAGCGGGAGTGGGACAGATACGCAGTATCTT.

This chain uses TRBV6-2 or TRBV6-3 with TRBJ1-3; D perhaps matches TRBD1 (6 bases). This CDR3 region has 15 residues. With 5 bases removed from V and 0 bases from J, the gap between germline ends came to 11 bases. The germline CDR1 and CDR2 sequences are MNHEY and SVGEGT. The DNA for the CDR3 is TGTGCCAGCAGTCGCCGGACAGCCTCTGGAAACACCATATATTTT. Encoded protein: CASSRRTASGNTIYF.

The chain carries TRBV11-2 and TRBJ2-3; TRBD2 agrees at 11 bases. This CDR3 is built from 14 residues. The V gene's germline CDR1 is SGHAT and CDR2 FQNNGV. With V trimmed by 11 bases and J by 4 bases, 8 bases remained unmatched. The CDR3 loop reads CACILAGGPDTQYF. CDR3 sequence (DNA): TGTGCCTGCATCTTAGCGGGAGGGCCAGATACGCAGTATTTT.

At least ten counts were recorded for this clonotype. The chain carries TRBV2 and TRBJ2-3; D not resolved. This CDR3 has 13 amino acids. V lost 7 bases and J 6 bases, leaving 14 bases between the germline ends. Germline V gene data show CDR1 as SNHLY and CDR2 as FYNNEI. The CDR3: CASTLGLRDTQYF. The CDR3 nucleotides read TGTGCCAGCACCCTTGGCCTTAGGGATACGCAGTATTTT.

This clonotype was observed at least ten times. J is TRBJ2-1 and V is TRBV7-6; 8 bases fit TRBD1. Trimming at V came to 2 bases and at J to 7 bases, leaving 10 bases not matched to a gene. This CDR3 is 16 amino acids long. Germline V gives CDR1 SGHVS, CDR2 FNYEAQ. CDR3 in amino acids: CASSLYGQGAGNEQFF. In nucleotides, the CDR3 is TGTGCCAGCAGCTTATATGGGCAGGGGGCGGGTAATGAGCAGTTCTTC.

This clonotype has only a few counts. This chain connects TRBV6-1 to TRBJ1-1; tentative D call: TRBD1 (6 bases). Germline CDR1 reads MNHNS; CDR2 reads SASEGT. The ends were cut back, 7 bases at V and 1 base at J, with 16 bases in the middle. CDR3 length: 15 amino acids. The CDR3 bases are TGTGCCAGCACCCAGAGGATGACAGGGAACACTGAAGCTTTCTTT. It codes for CASTQRMTGNTEAFF.

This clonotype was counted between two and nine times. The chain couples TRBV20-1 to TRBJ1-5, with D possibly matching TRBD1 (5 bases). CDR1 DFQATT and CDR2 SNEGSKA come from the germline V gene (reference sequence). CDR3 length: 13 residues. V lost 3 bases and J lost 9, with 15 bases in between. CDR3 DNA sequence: TGCAGTGCTAGGGAACAGGCGGGACCGCCCCAGCATTTT. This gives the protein CSAREQAGPPQHF.

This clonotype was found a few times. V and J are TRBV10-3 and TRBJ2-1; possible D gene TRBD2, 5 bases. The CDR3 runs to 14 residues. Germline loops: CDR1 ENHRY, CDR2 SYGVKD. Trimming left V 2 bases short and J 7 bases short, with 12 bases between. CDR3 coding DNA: TGTGCCATCAGTGAGGCCCAGAGAGGGAATGAGCAGTTCTTC. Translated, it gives CAISEAQRGNEQFF.

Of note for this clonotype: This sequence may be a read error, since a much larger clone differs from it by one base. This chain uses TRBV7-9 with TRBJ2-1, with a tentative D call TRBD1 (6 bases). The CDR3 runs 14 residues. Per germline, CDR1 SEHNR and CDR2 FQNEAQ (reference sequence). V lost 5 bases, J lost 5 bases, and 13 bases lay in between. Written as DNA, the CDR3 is TGTGCCAGCAGCACCACAGGGACCCACAATGAGCAGTTCTTC. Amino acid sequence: CASSTTGTHNEQFF.

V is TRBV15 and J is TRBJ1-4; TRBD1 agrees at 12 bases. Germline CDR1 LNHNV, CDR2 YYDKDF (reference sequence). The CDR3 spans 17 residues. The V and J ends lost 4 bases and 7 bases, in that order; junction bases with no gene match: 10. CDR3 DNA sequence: TGTGCCACCAGCACGTCCCGGGACAGGGGGCGCGGTGAAAAACTGTTTTTT. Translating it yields CATSTSRDRGRGEKLFF.

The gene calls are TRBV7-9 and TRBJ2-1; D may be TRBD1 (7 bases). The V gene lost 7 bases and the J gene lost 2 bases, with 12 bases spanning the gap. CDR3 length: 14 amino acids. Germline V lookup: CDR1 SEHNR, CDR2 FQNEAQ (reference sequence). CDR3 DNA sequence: TGTGCCAGCAAGGGGGCGGGAACCTACAATGAGCAGTTCTTC. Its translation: CASKGAGTYNEQFF.